The 4 T cell receptor beta chains below were found in one sample sequenced in a study of blood T cell repertoires in COVID-19. Sequencing was performed with immunoSEQ multiplex PCR; in TCRdb, only in-frame clones are kept and a portion is missing. The sample contains 180,000 or so clones, around 80% of which appear only once. Sequencing was done on a sample of peripheral blood. The receptors shown here come from a woman between 70 and 85 years old with COVID-19, enrolled during active disease.

This chain connects TRBV7-9 to TRBJ2-5, with 7 bases fitting TRBD2. The CDR3 is 13 residues long. CDR1 is SEHNR and CDR2 is FQNEAQ in the germline V gene (reference sequence). The trim removed 3 bases at V and 9 bases at J, leaving 7 bases unmatched. In DNA, the CDR3 is TGTGCCAGCAGCTTTACGGAGGCGGGGGCCCAGTACTTC. It encodes CASSFTEAGAQYF. Full variable domain (rest looked up from reference TRBV7-9 and TRBJ2-5): DTGVSQNPRHKITKRGQNVTFRCDPISEHNRLYWYRQTLGQGPEFLTYFQNEAQLEKSRLLSDRFSAERPKGSFSTLEIQRTEQGDSAMYLCASSFTEAGAQYFGPGTRLLVL.

The chain links TRBV10-2 to TRBJ1-1; D is uncertain. CDR3 length: 13 residues. Germline CDR1 is WSHSY and CDR2 is SAAADI. The germline V and J ends were trimmed by 7 bases and 2 bases, with 11 bases remaining between them. For the CDR3, the DNA is TGCGCCAGCATGGGCTCCCAAAACACTGAAGCTTTCTTT. Its translation: CASMGSQNTEAFF.

The chain employs TRBV7-2 and TRBJ2-7; 7 bases line up with TRBD2. V was clipped by 1 base and J by 6 bases; unmatched bases: 9. The germline V gene encodes CDR1 SGHTA and CDR2 FQGNSA. This CDR3 contains 15 residues. The CDR3 here is CASSLGGRGPGEQYF. As DNA, the CDR3 is TGTGCCAGCAGCTTAGGGGGGAGGGGACCGGGCGAGCAGTACTTC.

J is TRBJ1-1 and V is TRBV19, with no clear D. Germline loops: CDR1 LNHDA, CDR2 SQIVND (reference sequence). V dropped 0 bases and J dropped 10 bases, with 18 bases sitting between them. The CDR3 runs 15 residues. CDR3 coding DNA: TGTGCCAGTAGTATAGACGGAATCGCGGGAGTCGGAGCTTTCTTT. This codes for CASSIDGIAGVGAFF. The variable domain in full, completed from reference TRBV19 and TRBJ1-1, reads DGGITQSPKYLFRKEGQNVTLSCEQNLNHDAMYWYRQDPGQGLRLIYYSQIVNDFQKGDIAEGYSVSREKKESFPLTVTSAQKNPTAFYLCASSIDGIAGVGAFFGQGTRLTVV.